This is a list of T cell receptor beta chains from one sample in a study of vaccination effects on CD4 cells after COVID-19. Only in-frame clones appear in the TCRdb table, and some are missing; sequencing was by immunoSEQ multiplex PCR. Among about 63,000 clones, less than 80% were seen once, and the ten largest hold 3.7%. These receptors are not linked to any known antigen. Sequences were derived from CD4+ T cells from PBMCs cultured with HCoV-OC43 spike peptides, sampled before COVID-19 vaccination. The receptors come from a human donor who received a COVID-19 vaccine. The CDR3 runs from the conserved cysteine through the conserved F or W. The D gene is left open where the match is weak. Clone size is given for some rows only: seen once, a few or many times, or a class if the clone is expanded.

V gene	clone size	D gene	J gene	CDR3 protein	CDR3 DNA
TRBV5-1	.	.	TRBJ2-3	CASSFQASTSTDTQYF	TGCGCCAGCAGCTTCCAGGCTAGTACTAGCACAGATACGCAGTATTTT
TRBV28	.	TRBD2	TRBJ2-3	CASSSGLAGTDTQYF	TGTGCCAGCAGCTCGGGACTAGCGGGAACAGATACGCAGTATTTT
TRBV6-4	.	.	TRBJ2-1	CASGEGEGSYNEQFF	TGTGCCAGCGGGGAAGGCGAAGGCTCCTACAATGAGCAGTTCTTC
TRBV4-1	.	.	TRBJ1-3	CASSRRQSHGNTIYF	TGCGCCAGCAGCCGGAGACAGTCCCATGGAAACACCATATATTTT
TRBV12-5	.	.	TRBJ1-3	CASGLRVYSGNTIYF	TGTGCTAGTGGTTTAAGGGTTTACTCTGGAAACACCATATATTTT
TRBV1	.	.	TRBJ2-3	CTSSLLSGGTDTQYF	TGCACCAGCAGCCTTCTTAGCGGTGGCACAGATACGCAGTATTTT
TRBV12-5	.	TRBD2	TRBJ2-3	CASGKGLAGNTDTQYF	TGTGCTAGTGGCAAGGGACTAGCGGGTAACACAGATACGCAGTATTTT
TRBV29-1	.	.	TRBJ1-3	CSVRGGGSGGNTIYF	TGCAGCGTTAGAGGAGGAGGGTCGGGTGGAAACACCATATATTTT
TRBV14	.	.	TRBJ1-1	CASSVGGRGNTEAFF	TGTGCCAGCAGTGTAGGGGGAAGGGGGAACACTGAAGCTTTCTTT
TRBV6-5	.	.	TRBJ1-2	CASSYGVNYGYTF	TGTGCCAGCAGTTACGGCGTGAACTATGGCTACACCTTC
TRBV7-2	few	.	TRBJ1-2	CASSLSKQVDGYTF	TGTGCCAGCAGCTTAAGTAAACAGGTAGATGGCTACACCTTC
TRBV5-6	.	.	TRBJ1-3	CASSFYGGGSGNTIYF	TGTGCCAGCAGCTTTTACGGGGGGGGCTCCGGAAACACCATATATTTT
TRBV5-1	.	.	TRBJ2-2	CASSARNTGELFF	TGCGCCAGCAGCGCCCGGAACACCGGGGAGCTGTTTTTT
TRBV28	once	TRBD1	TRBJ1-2	CASSSRTGYGYTF	TGTGCCAGCAGTTCCCGGACAGGCTATGGCTACACCTTC
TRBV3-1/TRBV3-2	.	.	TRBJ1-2	CASSQDLRETNYGYTF	TGTGCCAGCAGCCAAGACTTGAGGGAGACTAACTATGGCTACACCTTC
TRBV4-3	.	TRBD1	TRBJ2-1	CASSQKTGGDSYNEQFF	TGCGCCAGCAGCCAAAAAACAGGGGGCGACTCCTACAATGAGCAGTTCTTC
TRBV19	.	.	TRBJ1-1	CATLGYGPRNTEAFF	TGTGCCACCCTAGGGTATGGTCCTCGGAACACTGAAGCTTTCTTT
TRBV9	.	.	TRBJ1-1	CASSVNKDSQAFF	TGTGCCAGCAGCGTAAATAAAGACAGCCAAGCTTTCTTT
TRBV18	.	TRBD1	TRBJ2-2	CASSLNRGRNTGELFF	TGTGCCAGCTCACTAAACAGGGGGCGTAACACCGGGGAGCTGTTTTTT
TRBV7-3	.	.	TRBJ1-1	CASSPTVGTEAFF	TGTGCCAGTAGCCCCACAGTTGGAACTGAAGCTTTCTTT
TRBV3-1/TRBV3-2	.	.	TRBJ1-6	CASSPSMNSPLHF	TGTGCCAGCAGCCCCAGCATGAATTCACCCCTCCACTTT
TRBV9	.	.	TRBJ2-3	CASSVVGAGDTQYF	TGTGCCAGCAGCGTAGTCGGGGCCGGAGATACGCAGTATTTT
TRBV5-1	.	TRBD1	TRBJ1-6	CASREDRPSPLHF	TGCGCCAGCAGGGAGGACAGGCCGTCACCCCTCCACTTT
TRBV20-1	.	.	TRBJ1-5	CSAGVGGGLNQPQHF	TGCAGTGCTGGTGTGGGGGGGGGTTTAAATCAGCCCCAGCATTTT
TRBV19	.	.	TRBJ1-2	CAKGGYGMQINYGYTF	TGTGCCAAGGGGGGGTACGGCATGCAGATTAACTATGGCTACACCTTC
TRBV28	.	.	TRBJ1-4	CASSISPGNEKLFF	TGTGCCAGCAGTATATCTCCTGGTAATGAAAAACTGTTTTTT
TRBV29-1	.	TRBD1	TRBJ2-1	CSVSDRAASRNEQFF	TGCAGCGTTTCGGACAGGGCCGCGAGTAGAAATGAGCAGTTCTTC
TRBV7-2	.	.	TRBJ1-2	CASSPRSTNYGYTF	TGTGCCAGCAGCCCTCGAAGTACTAACTATGGCTACACCTTC
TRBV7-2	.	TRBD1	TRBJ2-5	CASSSRPRGQGLGGETQYF	TGTGCCAGCAGTTCAAGGCCGCGGGGACAGGGATTGGGGGGGGAGACCCAGTACTTC
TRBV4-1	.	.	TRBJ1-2	CASSPQPETSGGYTF	TGCGCCAGCAGCCCCCAACCCGAGACCTCGGGTGGCTACACCTTC
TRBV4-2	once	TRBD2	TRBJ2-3	CASSPKRGVITDTQYF	TGTGCCAGCAGCCCGAAGCGGGGGGTAATCACAGATACGCAGTATTTT
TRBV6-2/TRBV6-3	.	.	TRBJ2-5	CASSYRGLQETQYF	TGTGCCAGCAGTTATCGAGGACTCCAAGAGACCCAGTACTTC
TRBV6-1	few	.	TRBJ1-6	CASSSGTYNSPLHF	TGTGCCAGCAGCTCCGGGACATATAATTCACCCCTCCACTTT
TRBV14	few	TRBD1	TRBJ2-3	CASSFRTGVGTDTQYF	TGTGCCAGCAGCTTTCGGACAGGGGTCGGCACAGATACGCAGTATTTT
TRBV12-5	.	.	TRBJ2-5	CASGLVGLETQYF	TGTGCTAGTGGTTTGGTAGGGCTGGAGACCCAGTACTTC
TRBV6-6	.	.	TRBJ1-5	CASSYQAKPQHF	TGTGCCAGCAGTTACCAGGCCAAGCCCCAGCATTTT
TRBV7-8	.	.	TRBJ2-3	CASSPLRGSTDTQYF	TGTGCCAGCAGTCCGCTCCGGGGTAGCACAGATACGCAGTATTTT
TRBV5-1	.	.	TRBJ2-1	CASSLRDVLDNEQFF	TGCGCCAGCAGCTTGCGGGACGTACTAGACAATGAGCAGTTCTTC
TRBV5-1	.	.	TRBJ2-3	CASSLEVGLTGTDTQYF	TGCGCCAGCAGCTTGGAGGTTGGCCTCACCGGCACAGATACGCAGTATTTT
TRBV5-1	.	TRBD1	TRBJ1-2	CASSLGTGQYGYTF	TGCGCCAGCAGCCTAGGGACAGGGCAGTATGGCTACACCTTC
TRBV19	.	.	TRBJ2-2	CASSRTVINTGELFF	TGTGCCAGTAGTAGGACAGTGATTAACACCGGGGAGCTGTTTTTT
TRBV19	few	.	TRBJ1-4	CASRDPGAGATNEKLFF	TGTGCCAGTAGGGACCCTGGGGCAGGGGCAACTAATGAAAAACTGTTTTTT
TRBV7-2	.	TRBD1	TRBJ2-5	CASSQGQGGETQYF	TGTGCCAGCAGCCAAGGACAGGGAGGCGAGACCCAGTACTTC
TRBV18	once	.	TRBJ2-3	CASSPQRGEDTQYF	TGTGCCAGCTCACCTCAACGGGGAGAGGATACGCAGTATTTT
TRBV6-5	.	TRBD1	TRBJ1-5	CASSYSRGPNQPQHF	TGTGCCAGCAGTTACTCGAGGGGGCCCAATCAGCCCCAGCATTTT
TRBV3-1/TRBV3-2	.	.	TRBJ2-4	CASSQLPGGHVKNIQYF	TGTGCCAGCAGCCAACTGCCCGGGGGGCATGTCAAAAACATTCAGTACTTC
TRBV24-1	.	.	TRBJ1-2	CATSDLSTNYGYTF	TGTGCCACCAGTGATTTATCCACTAACTATGGCTACACCTTC
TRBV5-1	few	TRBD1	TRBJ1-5	CASSPGLTGSNQPQHF	TGCGCCAGCAGCCCCGGGTTGACAGGGAGCAATCAGCCCCAGCATTTT
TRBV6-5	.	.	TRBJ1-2	CASSYGGQGGYTF	TGTGCCAGCAGTTACGGGGGGCAGGGTGGCTACACCTTC
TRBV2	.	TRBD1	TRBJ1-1	CASSDRQGVNTEAFF	TGTGCCAGCAGTGATCGACAGGGAGTGAACACTGAAGCTTTCTTT
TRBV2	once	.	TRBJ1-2	CASSEGPRGGYTF	TGTGCCAGCAGTGAAGGGCCGCGAGGAGGCTACACCTTC
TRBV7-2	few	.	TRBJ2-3	CASSFRGPPLFVTDTQYF	TGTGCCAGCAGCTTTAGGGGCCCGCCTTTATTCGTCACAGATACGCAGTATTTT